This T cell receptor beta chain derives from a study of blood T cell repertoires in COVID-19. CDR1 is GTSNPN and CDR2 is SVGIG in the germline V gene (reference sequence). This CDR3 has 14 residues. The junction had 4 bases not matched to a gene; V was cut back by 3 bases and J by 5 bases. Exposed participants encountered a COVID-19 case during the 2 weeks preceding study entry. As handled by the study authors: Estimated nucleated cell counts came from reference gene primer amplification. TCRdb keeps only in-frame clones here, not all; method: immunoSEQ multiplex PCR. The DNA gave D and trimming, while V, J and clone size come from that table. This sample has about 430,000 clones; 88% occur once, and the top ten carry approximately 1.3%.

V usage is TRBV30 and J usage is TRBJ2-2; 9 nucleotides agree with TRBD2. Sequencing used PBMCs or T cells enriched from blood (not recorded which). This TCR was sampled from a woman aged 18-29 years who had been exposed to COVID-19. The CDR3 bases are TGTGCCTGGAGACCAGCGGGGGGAACCGGGGAGCTGTTTTTT. It specifies CAWRPAGGTGELFF. Variable domain in full (rest from reference TRBV30 and TRBJ2-2): SQTIHQWPATLVQPVGSPLSLECTVEGTSNPNLYWYRQAAGRGLQLLFYSVGIGQISSEVPQNLSASRPQDRQFILSSKKLLLSDSGFYLCAWRPAGGTGELFFGEGSRLTVL.